This is a list of T cell receptor beta chains from one sample in a study of response to subunit inactivated influenza vaccine. TCRdb used MiXCR to reprocess the RT-PCR reads, holding one entry per CDR3 protein. The repertoire holds about 540,000 distinct CDR3 sequences, around a quarter seen once, with approximately 3% in the top ten. The same sample was also studied in work on T cells expressing NK-cell markers.

The sequences come from CD4+ T cells sorted from PBMCs, collected about 12 days after vaccination. All receptors derive from a man between 45 and 60 years old who received an inactivated influenza vaccine. Both conserved end residues are part of each CDR3. A D gene is named only where the DNA matches it firmly. Clone size appears in some rows only: once, few, many, or a class for an expanded clone.

d_call,clone_size,v_call,cdr3_length,j_call,cdr3_nt,cdr3_aa
TRBD1,-,TRBV12-3/TRBV12-4,16,TRBJ1-1,TGTGCCAGCAGTTTAGCAGACAGGGGCGCAAACACTGAAGCTTTCTTT,CASSLADRGANTEAFF
-,few,TRBV5-4,13,TRBJ1-2,TGTGCCAGCAGCCCCGGCGCAGGGCTTGGCTACACCTTC,CASSPGAGLGYTF
TRBD1,few,TRBV20-1,13,TRBJ1-4,TGCAGTGCGGGAACAGGGGGCGTTGAAAAACTGTTTTTT,CSAGTGGVEKLFF
TRBD1,-,TRBV20-1,14,TRBJ1-6,TGCAGTGCTGTGAAAAACAGGGGGAATTCACCCCTCCACTTT,CSAVKNRGNSPLHF
TRBD1,-,TRBV5-5,14,TRBJ2-1,TGTGCCAGCAGCTTCCGGGACAGGGTTAATGAGCAGTTCTTC,CASSFRDRVNEQFF
TRBD2,few,TRBV10-3,14,TRBJ2-2,TGTGCCATCAAAACTAGCGGGAACACCGGGGAGCTGTTTTTT,CAIKTSGNTGELFF
-,few,TRBV7-8,14,TRBJ1-1,TGTGCCAGCAGCCTAATCGGCCCGGGGACTGAAGCTTTCTTT,CASSLIGPGTEAFF
TRBD1,-,TRBV20-1,13,TRBJ1-2,TGCAGTGCTTGGGACAGGTCTAACTATGGCTACACCTTC,CSAWDRSNYGYTF
-,many,TRBV6-2/TRBV6-3,11,TRBJ2-7,TGTGCCAGCAGTTACAACAACGAGCAGTACTTC,CASSYNNEQYF
-,-,TRBV7-2,13,TRBJ2-7,TGTGCCAGCAGCGCCTCCCAGCTGGCCGAGCAGTACTTC,CASSASQLAEQYF
-,-,TRBV27,16,TRBJ1-6,TGTGCCAGCAGTTCCAGGGGACACTCCTATAATTCACCCCTCCACTTT,CASSSRGHSYNSPLHF
-,-,TRBV7-2,15,TRBJ2-7,TGTGCCAGCAGCCCCAATCCTCGGGCTTCCTACGAGCAGTACTTC,CASSPNPRASYEQYF
TRBD1,-,TRBV20-1,15,TRBJ1-6,TGCAGTGCTAGACTAACAGGGGAACATAATTCACCCCTCCACTTT,CSARLTGEHNSPLHF
-,few,TRBV5-1,14,TRBJ1-4,TGCGCCAGCAGCCAAGGGGGGAAGGAAGAAAAACTGTTTTTT,CASSQGGKEEKLFF
TRBD1,few,TRBV10-3,15,TRBJ1-3,TGTGCCATCAGTGCCGGGACAGGGAAAGGAAACACCATATATTTT,CAISAGTGKGNTIYF
-,-,TRBV6-1,15,TRBJ1-2,TGTGCCAGCAACGAAGGGAAGTCCTCTAACTATGGCTACACCTTC,CASNEGKSSNYGYTF
-,-,TRBV29-1,12,TRBJ2-5,TGCAGCGTAGGTTCGGGTTCAGAGACCCAGTACTTC,CSVGSGSETQYF
-,many,TRBV5-1,11,TRBJ2-7,TGCGCCAGCAAAGGAGAATACGAGCAGTACTTC,CASKGEYEQYF
-,-,TRBV2,13,TRBJ2-7,TGTGCCAGCAGTCGCCAGGGGTCCCACGAGCAGTACTTC,CASSRQGSHEQYF
-,-,TRBV12-3/TRBV12-4,14,TRBJ2-3,TGTGCCAGCAGAGCCCCGACAGACACAGATACGCAGTATTTT,CASRAPTDTDTQYF
-,-,TRBV20-1,14,TRBJ2-7,TGCAGTGCTAGTGACAGTTATAAGGCCTACGAGCAGTACTTC,CSASDSYKAYEQYF
-,-,TRBV4-1,16,TRBJ2-7,TGCGCCAGCAGCCATGGGGGGGGCAGGATCTTCTACGAGCAGTACTTC,CASSHGGGRIFYEQYF
-,-,TRBV10-3,11,TRBJ2-1,TGTGCCATCAGGAATTTCAATGAGCAGTTCTTC,CAIRNFNEQFF
-,few,TRBV6-2/TRBV6-3,14,TRBJ1-4,TGTGCCAGCAGTTGGAGGAAAGCTAATGAAAAACTGTTTTTT,CASSWRKANEKLFF
-,few,TRBV12-3/TRBV12-4,15,TRBJ2-2,TGTGCCAGCAGTTTCCAGGAGGGGGCTTCGGGGGAGCTGTTTTTT,CASSFQEGASGELFF
-,-,TRBV19,14,TRBJ1-5,TGTGCCAGTAGTTGGAAGGGGGGACTTCAGCCCCAGCATTTT,CASSWKGGLQPQHF
-,-,TRBV7-2,14,TRBJ2-5,TGTGCCAGCAGCTGGTCTTCGCGGCAAGAGACCCAGTACTTC,CASSWSSRQETQYF
TRBD1,-,TRBV4-1,16,TRBJ2-1,TGCGCCAGCGCCAAGGGACAGGGGGTTCCCTACAATGAGCAGTTCTTC,CASAKGQGVPYNEQFF
-,-,TRBV5-1,12,TRBJ1-2,TGCGCCAGCAGCTCCTCCTCATATGGCTACACCTTC,CASSSSSYGYTF